This TCR beta chain is drawn from a study of cytomegalovirus exposure and HLA in healthy donors. PCR involved 60 Vbeta and 13 Jbeta primers. Sequencing used immunoSEQ multiplex PCR; TCRdb keeps in-frame clones, though not all of them. Across under 250,000 clones, the top ten clones capture around 1.1% of the sample. Of note for this clone: Antigen unknown.

Findings and caveats of the study: Among the sequence variants, a highly shared cluster was likely an artifact of sequencing. HLA allele associations emerged for about 18,000 TCR beta sequences in a later analysis, at 0.05 false discovery rate.

The sample consisted of PBMCs. The source is a girl aged 2 to 9 in good health and CMV-seropositive.

CDR3 protein: CASTTSGIATDTQYF. The CDR3 region has the DNA TGTGCCAGCACTACTAGCGGGATAGCGACAGATACGCAGTATTTT. This chain joins TRBV27 and TRBJ2-3; 10 bases are a match to TRBD2. The CDR3 is 15 amino acids. Germline V CDR1 and CDR2: MNHEY, SMNVEV (reference sequence). With V trimmed by 7 bases and J by 3 bases, 7 bases remained unmatched.